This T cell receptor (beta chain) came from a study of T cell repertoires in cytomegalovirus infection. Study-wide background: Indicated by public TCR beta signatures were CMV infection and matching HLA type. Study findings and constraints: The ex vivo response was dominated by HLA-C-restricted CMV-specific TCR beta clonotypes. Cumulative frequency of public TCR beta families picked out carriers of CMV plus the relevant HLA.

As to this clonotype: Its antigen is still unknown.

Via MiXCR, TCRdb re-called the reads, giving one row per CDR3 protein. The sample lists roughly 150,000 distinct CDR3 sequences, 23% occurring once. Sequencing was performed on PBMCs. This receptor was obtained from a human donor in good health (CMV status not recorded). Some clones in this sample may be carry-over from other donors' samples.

The CDR3 protein is CASSRKQGGGTNEKLFF. The CDR3 region has the DNA TGTGCCAGCAGCCGAAAACAGGGAGGAGGAACTAATGAAAAACTGTTTTTT. The chain uses TRBV6-1 and TRBJ1-4; a possible D gene is TRBD1 (6 bases). V lost 6 bases to trimming and J lost 1 base, with 18 bases between them. Germline CDR1 MNHNS, CDR2 SASEGT. CDR3 length: 17 residues.